Shown below are 12 T cell receptor beta chains from a single sample sequenced in a study of shared clonotypes between healthy human individuals. Profiled with immunoSEQ multiplex PCR; TCRdb holds only in-frame clones, not every one. The table has millions of clones, 85% to 95% seen once. Material: naive CD4+ T cells sorted from blood. Sample subset: CD45RA+ positively selected. These receptors were collected from a man aged 18 to 35 in good health.

This chain joins TRBV19 and TRBJ1-5; D may be TRBD1 (6 bases). CDR1 and CDR2 from the germline V gene are LNHDA and SQIVND (reference sequence). Trimming cost V 7 bases and J 5 bases, with 15 bases left between them. CDR3 length: 14 residues. The CDR3 loop is CASTLGGGDQPQHF. CDR3 in DNA: TGTGCCAGTACCCTGGGAGGGGGAGATCAGCCCCAGCATTTT.

The chain combines TRBV30 with TRBJ2-6; D ambiguous. The germline V gene has CDR1 GTSNPN and CDR2 SVGIG (reference sequence). CDR3 length equals 17 residues. The ends were cut back, 2 bases at V and 4 bases at J, with 18 bases in the middle. The CDR3 region is CAWSIPGLGSGANVLTF. The CDR3 DNA reads TGTGCCTGGAGTATTCCGGGCCTCGGCTCCGGGGCCAACGTCCTGACTTTC.

The V and J genes are TRBV11-2 and TRBJ1-1; 9 nucleotides agree with TRBD1. The CDR3 spans 15 residues. The J segment lost 3 bases and the V segment lost 5 bases, leaving 7 bases of the junction unmatched. Germline V gene sequence: CDR1 SGHAT, CDR2 FQNNGV. CDR3 DNA sequence: TGTGCCAGCAGCCAAGCTACAGGGGGCTACACTGAAGCTTTCTTT. It is translated as CASSQATGGYTEAFF.

The chain employs TRBV7-2 and TRBJ2-5; D uncertain. The V gene lost 5 bases and the J gene lost 5 bases, with 18 bases spanning the gap. Germline CDR1 and CDR2: SGHTA and FQGNSA. The CDR3 totals 15 residues. CDR3 amino acids: CASSHRPAGWETQYF. Written as DNA, the CDR3 is TGTGCCAGCAGCCATCGACCCGCCGGGTGGGAGACCCAGTACTTC.

This clone was picked up one time. Other DNA sequences in this sample translate to the same CDR3. The chain carries TRBV10-3 and TRBJ2-1; D remains unclear. Germline lookup yields CDR1 ENHRY and CDR2 SYGVKD. Trimming shortened V by 3 bases and J by 6 bases, and 6 bases separated the two germline ends. The CDR3 consists of 12 residues. CDR3 sequence reads: CAISDRFNEQFF. DNA for the CDR3: TGTGCCATCAGTGATCGATTCAATGAGCAGTTCTTC.

The rearrangement uses TRBV30 and TRBJ1-6, with a tentative D call TRBD1 (6 bases). Germline CDR1 reads GTSNPN; CDR2 reads SVGIG (reference sequence). Trimming removed 2 bases from V and 6 bases from J, with 17 bases in between. The CDR3 is 16 amino acids. CDR3 region: CAWSYTGSGANSPLHF. The CDR3 DNA reads TGTGCCTGGAGTTATACAGGGTCGGGAGCTAATTCACCCCTCCACTTT.

This clone occurred a few times. The V and J genes are TRBV7-8 and TRBJ2-5, with D tentatively TRBD1 (5 bases). V gave up 1 base and J gave up 5 bases, with 20 bases separating them. This CDR3 is built from 17 residues. Germline CDR1 SGHVS, CDR2 FQNEAQ. The CDR3 sequence is CASSLGRRGATEETQYF. Here the CDR3 DNA reads TGTGCCAGCAGCTTAGGCCGCCGTGGGGCAACGGAGGAGACCCAGTACTTC.

This clone came up once. The chain links TRBV27 to TRBJ2-7; a possible D gene is TRBD1 (5 bases). This CDR3 has 15 amino acids. V was shortened by 4 bases and J by 6 bases, with 19 bases between the two germline ends. In germline, CDR1 is MNHEY, CDR2 SMNVEV (reference sequence). The CDR3 DNA reads TGTGCCAGCAGTTCGAACCGCAGGGTAACCTGCGAGCAGTACTTC. It codes for CASSSNRRVTCEQYF.

The J gene is TRBJ2-7, the V gene TRBV27, with D perhaps TRBD2 (5 bases). Germline assignment: CDR1 MNHEY and CDR2 SMNVEV (reference sequence). Trimming removed 2 bases at V and 5 bases at J, with 10 bases between. The CDR3 covers 13 residues. CDR3 sequence reads: CASSLQWRDEQYF. Here the CDR3 DNA reads TGTGCCAGCAGTTTACAGTGGCGGGACGAGCAGTACTTC.

CDR3 DNA: TGTGCCAGCTCACCACCGGGTAGCGGGGGGAGCAATGAGCAGTTCTTC. Protein sequence: CASSPPGSGGSNEQFF. The chain carries TRBV18 and TRBJ2-1, with 10 bases lining up with TRBD2. The V gene end was trimmed by 0 bases and the J gene end by 6 bases; junction bases not matched to a gene: 5. In germline, CDR1 is KGHSH, CDR2 LQKENI. This CDR3 is built from 16 residues.

The chain employs TRBV5-1 and TRBJ2-5, with TRBD1 matching 10 bases. Germline V CDR1 and CDR2: SGHRS, YFSETQ. The CDR3 totals 16 residues. V was pared by 4 bases and J by 4 bases, with 10 bases of the junction left unmatched. CDR3 in amino acids: CASSEAGTGDSETQYF. The CDR3 DNA is TGCGCCAGCAGCGAGGCCGGGACAGGGGATTCAGAGACCCAGTACTTC.

The genes are TRBV15 and TRBJ2-7, with 8 bases matching TRBD2. After removal of 0 bases from V and 2 bases from J, the junction contained 6 bases not matched to a gene. The CDR3 has 16 residues. Germline CDR1 LNHNV, CDR2 YYDKDF (reference sequence). CDR3 sequence reads: CATSRDFVGLAYEQYF. The CDR3 coding sequence is TGTGCCACCAGCAGAGATTTCGTGGGACTAGCCTACGAGCAGTACTTC.